The 24 T cell receptor beta chains reported below all come from one sample, sequenced in a study of high-grade serous ovarian cancer treatment subgroups. The tumor samples were collected prior to definitive surgery or chemotherapy. Here immunoSEQ multiplex PCR was the method, and the copy in TCRdb shows in-frame clones only, minus some. The table records a few thousand clones, roughly four fifths of them present only once. The material sequenced was tumor tissue. The receptors derive from a human donor with high-grade serous ovarian cancer.

The chain uses TRBV7-9 and TRBJ2-1; 8 nucleotides align to TRBD2. This CDR3 contains 15 residues. Trimming removed 5 bases from V and 7 bases from J; junction bases left unmatched: 10. The germline CDR1 and CDR2 sequences are SEHNR and FQNEAQ (reference sequence). CDR3 nucleotides: TGTGCCAGCAGCCCGCCTGTAGCGGGGAGGAATGAGCAGTTCTTC. This translates into CASSPPVAGRNEQFF.

V gene TRBV7-8 combines with J gene TRBJ1-2, with TRBD1 matching 7 bases. Looked up from germline, CDR1 is SGHVS and CDR2 is FQNEAQ. The trim removed 8 bases at V and 2 bases at J, leaving 2 bases unmatched. CDR3 length: 12 amino acids. The DNA of the CDR3 is TGTGCCAGCGGGGACAGCAACTATGGCTACACCTTC. It codes for CASGDSNYGYTF.

This clone was counted a single time. The CDR3 loop is CASSASGMVQFF. The CDR3 nucleotides read TGTGCCAGCAGTGCCAGCGGGATGGTGCAGTTCTTC. V usage is TRBV2 and J usage is TRBJ2-1; TRBD2 agrees at 7 bases. The ends lost 4 bases at V and 12 bases at J; junction bases unmatched: 6. Germline loops: CDR1 SNHLY, CDR2 FYNNEI. The CDR3 extends over 12 amino acids.

The V gene is TRBV5-4, the J gene TRBJ2-3; D possibly uses TRBD1 or TRBD2 (5 bases each). Trimming removed 3 bases from V and 2 bases from J, with 13 bases in between. This CDR3 spans 15 amino acids. Germline V gives CDR1 SGHNT, CDR2 YYREEE (reference sequence). The CDR3 region is CASSSRGGYTDTQYF. The CDR3 nucleotides read TGTGCCAGCAGCTCGCGTGGGGGATACACAGATACGCAGTATTTT.

This clone has more than one count but fewer than ten. The rearrangement joins TRBV6-5 to TRBJ2-1, with a tentative D call TRBD2 (6 bases). Germline V gene lookup returns CDR1 MNHEY and CDR2 SVGAGI. CDR3 length: 15 amino acids. Trimming pared 6 bases from V and 5 bases from J, leaving 17 bases between. CDR3 coding DNA: TGTGCCAGCAGACGTGAAGGGCGGGATCACAATGAGCAGTTCTTC. It codes for CASRREGRDHNEQFF.

The rearrangement uses TRBV10-3 and TRBJ2-2; 7 bases are a match to TRBD2. Germline V lookup: CDR1 ENHRY, CDR2 SYGVKD. V dropped 8 bases and J dropped 11; count of bases not matched to a gene: 14. This CDR3 is 14 amino acids long. The CDR3 coding sequence is TGTGCCATCGGGACTACCGGGGAGCTGGGAGAGCTGTTTTTT. This encodes CAIGTTGELGELFF.

The rearrangement uses TRBV30 and TRBJ2-5; no reliable D call. The assigned J gene may be wrong: the sequence end matches TRBJ2-7 better. Germline loops: CDR1 GTSNPN, CDR2 SVGIG (reference sequence). The CDR3 totals 16 residues. CDR3 sequence (DNA): TGTGCCTGGAGTGTACTTAGTTACCTCAACTCCTACGAGCAGTACTTC. Its protein product is CAWSVLSYLNSYEQYF.

The chain is built from TRBV28 and TRBJ2-7, with TRBD1 identical over 10 bases. Germline CDR1 is MDHEN and CDR2 is SYDVKM. The CDR3 is 14 amino acids. V gave up 6 bases and J gave up 3 bases; unmatched junction bases: 5. The CDR3 sequence: CASRYGTGDYEQYV. In DNA form, the CDR3 reads TGTGCCAGCAGATACGGGACAGGGGACTACGAGCAGTACGTC.

The chain couples TRBV19 to TRBJ1-5, with D unresolved. This CDR3 comprises 15 residues. V dropped 2 bases and J dropped 11 bases, with 19 bases sitting between them. Germline values: CDR1 LNHDA, CDR2 SQIVND (reference sequence). The CDR3: CASSISSPGLGSQHF. CDR3 nucleotide sequence: TGTGCCAGTAGTATATCTTCCCCGGGCCTCGGGTCCCAGCATTTT. Filled out from reference TRBV19 and TRBJ1-5, the complete variable domain reads DGGITQSPKYLFRKEGQNVTLSCEQNLNHDAMYWYRQDPGQGLRLIYYSQIVNDFQKGDIAEGYSVSREKKESFPLTVTSAQKNPTAFYLCASSISSPGLGSQHFGDGTRLSIL.

The genes are TRBV30 and TRBJ1-1; D not resolved. The CDR3 sequence is 15 residues long. CDR1 is GTSNPN and CDR2 is SVGIG in the germline V gene (reference sequence). Deletions cut 2 bases from V and 0 bases from J, with 13 bases between. The CDR3 nucleotides read TGTGCCTGGAGTCCCAACATGGGCTTGAACACTGAAGCTTTCTTT. This codes for CAWSPNMGLNTEAFF.

The chain joins TRBV21-1 to TRBJ1-1. TRBV21-1 is designated a pseudogene. The CDR3 loop spans 13 amino acids. In DNA form, the CDR3 reads TGTGCCAGCGCCGCTCGGGGGTTCACTGAAGCTTTCTTT. It translates to CASAARGFTEAFF.

The chain employs TRBV7-2 and TRBJ2-3, with 8 nucleotides matching TRBD2. The germline V gene encodes CDR1 SGHTA and CDR2 FQGNSA. The CDR3 contains 16 residues. V lost 6 bases to trimming and J lost 0 bases; unmatched junction nucleotides: 8. This CDR3 is CASRYRLAISTDTQYF. The CDR3 DNA sequence: TGTGCCAGCAGATACCGACTAGCGATTAGCACAGATACGCAGTATTTT.

The sample holds a few counts of this clone. The gene calls are TRBV20-1 and TRBJ1-1; D not resolved. Looked up from germline, CDR1 is DFQATT and CDR2 is SNEGSKA (reference sequence). V lost 7 bases to trimming and J lost 3 bases, with 6 bases between them. This CDR3 is 10 amino acids long. The CDR3 spells CSGGHTEAFF. The CDR3 DNA is TGCAGTGGCGGGCACACTGAAGCTTTCTTT.

V usage is TRBV29-1 and J usage is TRBJ2-3; TRBD2 matches 7 bases. CDR1 is SQVTM, CDR2 ANQGSEA, per germline. The J segment lost 2 bases and the V segment lost 8 bases, leaving 10 bases of the junction unmatched. The CDR3 sequence is 14 residues long. The CDR3 nucleotides are TGCAGCCTTAGCGGGTCAATTTTCACAGATACGCAGTATTTT. This sequence encodes CSLSGSIFTDTQYF.

The V call is TRBV28, the J call TRBJ1-1; D uncertain. The CDR3 extends over 13 amino acids. The V gene's germline CDR1 is MDHEN and CDR2 SYDVKM. V dropped 3 bases and J dropped 7 bases, with 12 bases sitting between them. The CDR3 bases are TGTGCCAGCAGTTTCCCGGTTATAAGTGAAGCTTTCTTT. It yields the protein CASSFPVISEAFF. Drawing the rest from reference TRBV28 and TRBJ1-1, the complete variable domain is DVKVTQSSRYLVKRTGEKVFLECVQDMDHENMFWYRQDPGLGLRLIYFSYDVKMKEKGDIPEGYSVSREKKERFSLILESASTNQTSMYLCASSFPVISEAFFGQGTRLTVV.

The rearrangement links TRBV10-2 to TRBJ2-1, with 14 bases matching TRBD2. There are 14 residues in the CDR3. The J segment lost 10 bases and the V segment lost 9 bases, leaving 8 bases of the junction unmatched. Germline V gene data show CDR1 as WSHSY and CDR2 as SAAADI. CDR3 sequence: CASTGTSGSNEQFF. The DNA for the CDR3 is TGCGCCAGTACCGGGACTAGCGGGAGTAACGAGCAGTTCTTC.

The V call is TRBV4-2, the J call TRBJ2-1; a weak D match, TRBD2 (7 bases). CDR1 LGHNA and CDR2 YNFKEQ come from the germline V gene. V was pared by 4 bases and J by 4 bases, with 23 bases between. The CDR3 is 18 amino acids. CDR3 region: CASSLSFLGEGGYNEQFF. CDR3 DNA sequence: TGTGCCAGCAGCCTGTCCTTTTTGGGGGAGGGGGGTTACAATGAGCAGTTCTTC.

The V call is TRBV4-2, the J call TRBJ1-1; D unresolved. Germline V gene data show CDR1 as LGHNA and CDR2 as YNFKEQ. CDR3 length equals 12 residues. Trimming shortened V by 4 bases and J by 11 bases, and 14 bases separated the two germline ends. The CDR3 loop is CASSPGGVGAFF. Here the CDR3 DNA reads TGTGCCAGCAGCCCGGGAGGCGTTGGCGCTTTCTTT.

The chain combines TRBV5-1 with TRBJ2-1; TRBD1 aligns across 12 bases. This CDR3 is built from 15 residues. CDR1 is SGHRS, CDR2 YFSETQ, per germline. Trimming took 3 bases from V and 4 from J; bases not matched to a gene: 2. CDR3 sequence: CASSWGQGAYNEQFF. DNA of the CDR3: TGCGCCAGCAGCTGGGGACAGGGGGCGTACAATGAGCAGTTCTTC. Full variable domain (outside the CDR3, taken from reference TRBV5-1 and TRBJ2-1): KAGVTQTPRYLIKTRGQQVTLSCSPISGHRSVSWYQQTPGQGLQFLFEYFSETQRNKGNFPGRFSGRQFSNSRSEMNVSTLELGDSALYLCASSWGQGAYNEQFFGPGTRLTVL.

The chain combines TRBV13 with TRBJ2-7, with D possibly TRBD1 on 6 matching bases. From germline, CDR1 is PRHDT and CDR2 FYEKMQ (reference sequence). Trimming left V 3 bases short and J 2 bases short, with 20 bases between. This CDR3 has 17 amino acids. CDR3 sequence reads: CASSFAGQFERPYEQYV. DNA for the CDR3: TGTGCCAGCAGCTTTGCTGGACAGTTTGAACGTCCCTACGAGCAGTACGTC.

The chain carries TRBV9 and TRBJ2-1; maybe TRBD2 (6 bases). The V end was cut by 3 bases, the J end by 8 bases, with 18 bases between. Germline CDR1 and CDR2: SGDLS and YYNGEE. The CDR3 length is 15 residues. CDR3 DNA: TGTGCCAGCAGCGCCTCCCCGACTAGTTCGGATGAGCAGTTCTTC. Its protein product is CASSASPTSSDEQFF.

CDR3 nucleotides: TGCGCCAGCAGCCAAGACCCCCATCTGAACACTGAAGCTTTCTTT. Translated, it gives CASSQDPHLNTEAFF. V usage is TRBV4-1 and J usage is TRBJ1-1; D unresolved. This CDR3 is built from 15 residues. Germline V lookup: CDR1 MGHRA, CDR2 YSYEKL. Trimming cost V 0 bases and J 0 bases, with 8 bases left between them.

The gene calls are TRBV5-1 and TRBJ1-4; 8 nucleotides match TRBD1. The CDR3 runs to 15 residues. Germline CDR1 is SGHRS and CDR2 is YFSETQ. Losses at the gene ends were 4 bases for V and 7 bases for J; bases not matched to a gene: 9. CDR3 residues: CASSTGQGRSEKLFF. CDR3 coding DNA: TGCGCCAGCAGCACCGGACAGGGAAGGAGTGAAAAACTGTTTTTT.

The chain employs TRBV10-3 and TRBJ1-2; no clear D. V shed 0 bases and J shed 6 bases, with 5 bases lying between them. Germline V gives CDR1 ENHRY, CDR2 SYGVKD. The CDR3 is 12 amino acids. DNA for the CDR3: TGTGCCATCAGTGAGTCCCAGGATGGCTACACCTTC. This sequence encodes CAISESQDGYTF.